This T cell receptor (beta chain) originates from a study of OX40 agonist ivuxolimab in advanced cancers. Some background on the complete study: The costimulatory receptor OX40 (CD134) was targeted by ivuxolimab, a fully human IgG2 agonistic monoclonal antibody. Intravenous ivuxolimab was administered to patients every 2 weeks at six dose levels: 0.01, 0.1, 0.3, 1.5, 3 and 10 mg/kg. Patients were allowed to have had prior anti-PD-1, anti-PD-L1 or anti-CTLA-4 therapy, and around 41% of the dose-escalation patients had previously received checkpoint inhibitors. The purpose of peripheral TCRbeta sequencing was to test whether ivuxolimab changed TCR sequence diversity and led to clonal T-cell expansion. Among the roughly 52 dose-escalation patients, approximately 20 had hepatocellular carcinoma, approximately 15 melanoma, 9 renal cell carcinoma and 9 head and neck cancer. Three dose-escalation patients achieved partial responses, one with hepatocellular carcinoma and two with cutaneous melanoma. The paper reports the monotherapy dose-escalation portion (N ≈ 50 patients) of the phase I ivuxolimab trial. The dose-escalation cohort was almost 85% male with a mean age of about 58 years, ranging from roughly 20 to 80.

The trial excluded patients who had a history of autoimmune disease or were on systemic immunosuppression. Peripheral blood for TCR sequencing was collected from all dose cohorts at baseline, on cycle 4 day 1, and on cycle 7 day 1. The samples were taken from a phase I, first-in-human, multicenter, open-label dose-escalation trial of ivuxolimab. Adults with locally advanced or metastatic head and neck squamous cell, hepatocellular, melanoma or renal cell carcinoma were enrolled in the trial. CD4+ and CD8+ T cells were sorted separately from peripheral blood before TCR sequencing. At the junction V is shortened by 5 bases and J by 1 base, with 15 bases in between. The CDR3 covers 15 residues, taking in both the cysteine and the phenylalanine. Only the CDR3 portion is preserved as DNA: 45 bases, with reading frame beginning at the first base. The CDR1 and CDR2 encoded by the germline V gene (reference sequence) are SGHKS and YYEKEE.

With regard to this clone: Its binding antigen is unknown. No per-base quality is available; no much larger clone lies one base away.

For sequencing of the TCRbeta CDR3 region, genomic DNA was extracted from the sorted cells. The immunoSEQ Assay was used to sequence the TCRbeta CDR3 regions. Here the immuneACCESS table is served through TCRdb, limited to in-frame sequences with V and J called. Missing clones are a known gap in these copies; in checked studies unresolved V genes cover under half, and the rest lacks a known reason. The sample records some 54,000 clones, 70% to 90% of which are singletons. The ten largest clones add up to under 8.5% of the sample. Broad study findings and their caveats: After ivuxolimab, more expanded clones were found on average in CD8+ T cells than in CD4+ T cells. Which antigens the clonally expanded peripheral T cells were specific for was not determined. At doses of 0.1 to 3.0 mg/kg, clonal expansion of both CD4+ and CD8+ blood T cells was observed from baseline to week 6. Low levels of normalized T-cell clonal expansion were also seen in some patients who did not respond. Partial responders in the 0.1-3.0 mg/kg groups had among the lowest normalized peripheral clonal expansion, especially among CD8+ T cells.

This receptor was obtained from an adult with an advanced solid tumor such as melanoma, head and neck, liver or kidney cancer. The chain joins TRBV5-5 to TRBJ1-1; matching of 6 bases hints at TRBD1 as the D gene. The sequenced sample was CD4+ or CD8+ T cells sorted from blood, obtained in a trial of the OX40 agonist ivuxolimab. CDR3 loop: CASSIKPTGNTEAFF. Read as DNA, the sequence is TGTGCCAGCAGTATTAAACCGACAGGGAACACTGAAGCTTTCTTT.